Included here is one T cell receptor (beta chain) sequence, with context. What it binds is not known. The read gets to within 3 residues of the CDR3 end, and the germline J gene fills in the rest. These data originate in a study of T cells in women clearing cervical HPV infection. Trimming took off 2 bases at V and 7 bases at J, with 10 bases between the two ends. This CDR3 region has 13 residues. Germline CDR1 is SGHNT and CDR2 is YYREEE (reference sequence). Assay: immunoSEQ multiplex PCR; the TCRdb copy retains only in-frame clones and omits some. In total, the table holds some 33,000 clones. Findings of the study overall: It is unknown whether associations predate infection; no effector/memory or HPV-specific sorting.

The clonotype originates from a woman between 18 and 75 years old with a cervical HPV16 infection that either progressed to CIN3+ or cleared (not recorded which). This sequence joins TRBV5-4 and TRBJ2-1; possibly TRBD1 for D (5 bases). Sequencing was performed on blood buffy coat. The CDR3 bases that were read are TGTGCCAGCAGCTTTTCACAGGTGAATGAG. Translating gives CASSFSQVNE. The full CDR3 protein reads CASSFSQVNEQFF.